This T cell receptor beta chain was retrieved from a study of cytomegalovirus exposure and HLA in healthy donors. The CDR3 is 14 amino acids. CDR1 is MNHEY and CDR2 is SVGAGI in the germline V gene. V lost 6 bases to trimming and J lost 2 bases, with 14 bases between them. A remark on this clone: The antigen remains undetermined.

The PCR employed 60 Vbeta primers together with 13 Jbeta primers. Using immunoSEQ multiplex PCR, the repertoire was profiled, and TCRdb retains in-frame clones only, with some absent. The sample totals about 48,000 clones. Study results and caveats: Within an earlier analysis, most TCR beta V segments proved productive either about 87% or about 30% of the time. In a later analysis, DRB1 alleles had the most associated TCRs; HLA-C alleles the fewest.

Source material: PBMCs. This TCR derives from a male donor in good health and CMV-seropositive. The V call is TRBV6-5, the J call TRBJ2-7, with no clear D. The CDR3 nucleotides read TGTGCCAGCAGGGTCCTACTTACAGCCTACGAGCAGTACTTC. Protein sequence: CASRVLLTAYEQYF.